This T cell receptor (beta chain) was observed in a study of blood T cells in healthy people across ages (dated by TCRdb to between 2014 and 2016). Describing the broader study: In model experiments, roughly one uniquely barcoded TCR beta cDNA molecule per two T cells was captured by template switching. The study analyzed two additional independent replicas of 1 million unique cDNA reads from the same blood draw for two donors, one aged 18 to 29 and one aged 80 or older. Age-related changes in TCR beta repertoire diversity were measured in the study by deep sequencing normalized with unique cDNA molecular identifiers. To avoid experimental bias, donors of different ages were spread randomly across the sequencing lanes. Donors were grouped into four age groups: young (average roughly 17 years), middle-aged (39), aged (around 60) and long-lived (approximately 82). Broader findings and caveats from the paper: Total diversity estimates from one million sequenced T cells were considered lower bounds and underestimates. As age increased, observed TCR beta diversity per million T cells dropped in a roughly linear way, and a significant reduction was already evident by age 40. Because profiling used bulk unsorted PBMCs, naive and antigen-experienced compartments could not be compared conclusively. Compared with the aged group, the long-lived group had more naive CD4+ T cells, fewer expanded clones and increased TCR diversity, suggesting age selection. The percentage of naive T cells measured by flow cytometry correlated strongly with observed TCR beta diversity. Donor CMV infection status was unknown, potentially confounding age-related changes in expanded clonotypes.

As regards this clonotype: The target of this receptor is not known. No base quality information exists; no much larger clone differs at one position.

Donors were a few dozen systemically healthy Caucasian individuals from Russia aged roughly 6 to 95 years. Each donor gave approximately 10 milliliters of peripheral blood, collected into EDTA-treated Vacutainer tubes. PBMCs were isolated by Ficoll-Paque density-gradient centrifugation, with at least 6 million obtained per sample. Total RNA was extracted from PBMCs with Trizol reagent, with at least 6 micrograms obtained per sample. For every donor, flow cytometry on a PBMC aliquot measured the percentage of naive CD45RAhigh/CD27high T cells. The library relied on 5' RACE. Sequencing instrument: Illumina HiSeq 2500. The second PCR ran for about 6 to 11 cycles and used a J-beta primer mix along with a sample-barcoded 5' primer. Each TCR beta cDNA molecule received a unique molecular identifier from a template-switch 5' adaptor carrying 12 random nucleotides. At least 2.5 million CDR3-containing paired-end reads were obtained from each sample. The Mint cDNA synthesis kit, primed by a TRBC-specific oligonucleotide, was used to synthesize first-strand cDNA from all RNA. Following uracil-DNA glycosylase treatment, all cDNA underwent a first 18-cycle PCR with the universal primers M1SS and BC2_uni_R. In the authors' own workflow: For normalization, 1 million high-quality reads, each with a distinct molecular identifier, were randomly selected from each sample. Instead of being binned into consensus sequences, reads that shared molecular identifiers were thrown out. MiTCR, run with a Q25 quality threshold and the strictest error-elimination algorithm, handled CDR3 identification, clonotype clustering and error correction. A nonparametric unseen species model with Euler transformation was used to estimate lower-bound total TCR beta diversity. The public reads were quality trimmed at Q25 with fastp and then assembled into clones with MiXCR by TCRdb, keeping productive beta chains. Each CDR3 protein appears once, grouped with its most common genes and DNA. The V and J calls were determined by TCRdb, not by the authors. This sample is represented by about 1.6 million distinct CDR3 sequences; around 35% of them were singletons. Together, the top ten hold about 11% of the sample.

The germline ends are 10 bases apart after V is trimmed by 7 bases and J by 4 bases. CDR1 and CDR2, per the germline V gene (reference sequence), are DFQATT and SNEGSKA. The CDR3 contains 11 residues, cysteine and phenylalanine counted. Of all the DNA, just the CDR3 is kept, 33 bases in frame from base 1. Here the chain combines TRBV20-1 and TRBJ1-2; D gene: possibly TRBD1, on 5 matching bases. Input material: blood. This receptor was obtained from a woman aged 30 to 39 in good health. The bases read TGCAGTGGGAGACAGAGCTATGGCTACACCTTC. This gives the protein CSGRQSYGYTF.